This T cell receptor beta chain was captured by sequencing in a study of blood T cell repertoires in COVID-19 (TCRdb year 2020). For the wider study: Samples covering the acute and convalescent phases of COVID-19 were provided by collaborators in the United States, Italy and Spain. The material from the prospective study consisted of cDNA or gDNA derived from T cells, B-cell-depleted T cells, or PBMCs. The dataset comprised deeply sampled blood TCRbeta repertoires from subjects exposed to, actively infected with, or recovered from COVID-19. A freely available public database, intended as a resource for researchers studying the immune response to SARS-CoV-2, is where the repertoires were released. Samples came from the ongoing ImmuneRACE study (first 160 participants) plus 1,254 subjects from 6 global collaborators. Sample metadata almost always included a de-identified subject ID, COVID-19 status, age in years and sex. Where available, HLA class I and class II types were obtained from metadata supplied by the sample provider rather than from assay-based typing. Here is what the overall study found, with its caveats: The quantity of clinical and demographic metadata differed by source and by participant and was supplied without curation.

The immunoSEQ Assay, a bias-controlled multiplex PCR, was used to amplify TCRbeta CDR3 regions from genomic DNA. Processing in the source paper ran as follows. Nucleated cell counts per sample were estimated from amplification of reference gene primers within the assay. Sequence reads were collapsed and filtered to measure the absolute abundance of every unique TCRbeta CDR3 rearrangement. For each sample, productive Simpson clonality was calculated as the square root of Simpson's diversity index over productive rearrangements. TCRdb obtained this table from immuneACCESS and retained in-frame rearrangements with V and J assigned. These tables miss some clones; where compared with another copy, unresolved V genes account for less than half of the shortfall, and the remainder is unexplained. That table furnishes V, J and clone size, whereas the DNA furnished D and trimming. The sample table lists approximately 63,000 clones, more than 80% of them with a count of one. The top ten clones comprise 15% to 20% of the sample.

Note on this clone: No cognate antigen has been identified for it. The sample holds no much larger clone one base away, and base qualities are not on file.

One collaborating source in Seattle enrolled patients while the patients were actively infected and followed the patients over time throughout the course of disease. Collaborating institutions collected whole blood in K2EDTA tubes following their own protocols. For TCRbeta analysis, collaborators shipped samples as frozen whole blood, isolated PBMCs, or DNA extracted from either of those sample types. The clonotype originates from a woman between 55 and 75 years old with COVID-19, enrolled during active disease. Input material: peripheral blood.

The nucleotides read TGTGCCAGCACTCCCGACCGGTGGGGGGGCTACACTGAAGCTTTCTTT. It translates as CASTPDRWGGYTEAFF. The chain links TRBV21-1 with TRBJ1-1. TRBV21-1 has pseudogene status. The CDR3 runs 16 residues from the cysteine to the phenylalanine. Only the CDR3 DNA is retained, 48 bases long and in frame from the first base.